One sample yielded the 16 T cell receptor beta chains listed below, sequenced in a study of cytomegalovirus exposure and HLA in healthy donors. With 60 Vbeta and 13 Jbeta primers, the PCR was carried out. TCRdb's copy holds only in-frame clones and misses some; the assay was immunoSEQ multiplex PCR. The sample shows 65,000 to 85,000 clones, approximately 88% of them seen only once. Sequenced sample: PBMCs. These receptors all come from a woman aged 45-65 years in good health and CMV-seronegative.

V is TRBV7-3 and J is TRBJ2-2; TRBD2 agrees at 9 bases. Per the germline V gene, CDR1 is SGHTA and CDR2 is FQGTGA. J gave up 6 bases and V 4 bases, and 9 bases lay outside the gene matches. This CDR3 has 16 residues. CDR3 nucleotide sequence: TGTGCCAGCAGCTATGTTAGCGGGAGATCCGCCGGGGAGCTGTTTTTT. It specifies CASSYVSGRSAGELFF.

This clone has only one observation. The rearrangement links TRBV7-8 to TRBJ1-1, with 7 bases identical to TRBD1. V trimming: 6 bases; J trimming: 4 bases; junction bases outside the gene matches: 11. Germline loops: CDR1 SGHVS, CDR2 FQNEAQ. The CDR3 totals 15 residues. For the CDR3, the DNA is TGTGCCAGCAGACAGGGGTTGGGCAGGGCCACTGAAGCTTTCTTT. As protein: CASRQGLGRATEAFF.

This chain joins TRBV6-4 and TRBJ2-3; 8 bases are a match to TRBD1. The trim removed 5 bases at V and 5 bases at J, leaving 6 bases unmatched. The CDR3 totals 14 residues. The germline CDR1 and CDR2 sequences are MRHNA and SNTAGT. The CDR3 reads CASSRTGQIDTQYF. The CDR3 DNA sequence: TGTGCCAGCAGTAGGACAGGGCAAATAGATACGCAGTATTTT.

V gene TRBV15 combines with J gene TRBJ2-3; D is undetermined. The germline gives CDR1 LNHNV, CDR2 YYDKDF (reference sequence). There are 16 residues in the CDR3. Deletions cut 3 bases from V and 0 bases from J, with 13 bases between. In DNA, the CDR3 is TGTGCCACCAGCAGTTTTGGAGCGCGAAGCACAGATACGCAGTATTTT. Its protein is CATSSFGARSTDTQYF.

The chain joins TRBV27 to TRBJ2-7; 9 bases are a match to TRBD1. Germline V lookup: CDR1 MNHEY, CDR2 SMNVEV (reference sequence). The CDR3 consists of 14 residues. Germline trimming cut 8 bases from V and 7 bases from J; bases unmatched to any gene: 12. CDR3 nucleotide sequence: TGTGCCAGCGCGAAAACAGGGGGCGCGAGGGAGCAGTACGTC. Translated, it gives CASAKTGGAREQYV.

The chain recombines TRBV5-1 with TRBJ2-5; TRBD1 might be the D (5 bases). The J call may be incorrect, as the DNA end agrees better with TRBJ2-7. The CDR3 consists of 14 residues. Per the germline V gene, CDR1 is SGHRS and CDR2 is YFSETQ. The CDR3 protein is CASSPRQSSYEQYF. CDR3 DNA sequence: TGCGCCAGCAGCCCTCGACAGAGCTCCTACGAGCAGTACTTC.

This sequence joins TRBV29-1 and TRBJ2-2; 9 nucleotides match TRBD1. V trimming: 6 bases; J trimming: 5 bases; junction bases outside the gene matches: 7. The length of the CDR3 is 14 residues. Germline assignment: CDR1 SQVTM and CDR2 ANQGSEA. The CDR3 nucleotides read TGCAGCGTCCGTCCAGGGACAGGGACCGGGGAGCTGTTTTTT. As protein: CSVRPGTGTGELFF.

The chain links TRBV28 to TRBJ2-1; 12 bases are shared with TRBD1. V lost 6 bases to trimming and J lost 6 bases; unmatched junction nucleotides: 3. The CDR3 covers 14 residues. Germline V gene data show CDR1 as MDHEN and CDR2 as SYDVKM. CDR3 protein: CASRGQGAGNEQFF. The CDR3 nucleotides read TGTGCCAGCAGGGGACAGGGGGCTGGCAATGAGCAGTTCTTC.

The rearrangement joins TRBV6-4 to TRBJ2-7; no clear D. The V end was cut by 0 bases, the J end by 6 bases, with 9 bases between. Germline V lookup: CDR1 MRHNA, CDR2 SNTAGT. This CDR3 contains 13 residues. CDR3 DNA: TGTGCCAGCAGTGACTCGACTCTTCTCGAGCAGTACGTC. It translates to CASSDSTLLEQYV.

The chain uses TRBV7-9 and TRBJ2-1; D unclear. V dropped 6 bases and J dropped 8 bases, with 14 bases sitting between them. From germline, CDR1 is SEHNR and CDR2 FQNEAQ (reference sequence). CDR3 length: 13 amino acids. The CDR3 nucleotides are TGTGCCAGCAGTGAAGTTAGTCGCGATGAGCAGTTCTTC. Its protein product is CASSEVSRDEQFF.

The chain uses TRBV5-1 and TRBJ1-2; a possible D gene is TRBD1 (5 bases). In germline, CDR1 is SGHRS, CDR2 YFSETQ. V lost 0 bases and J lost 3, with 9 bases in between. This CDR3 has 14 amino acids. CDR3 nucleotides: TGCGCCAGCAGCTTGGCAGGGATTGACTATGGCTACACCTTC. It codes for CASSLAGIDYGYTF.

CDR3: CASSLATGGNTGELFF. The CDR3 DNA is TGTGCCAGCAGCTTAGCAACAGGGGGGAACACCGGGGAGCTGTTTTTT. The chain combines TRBV7-2 with TRBJ2-2; 8 bases are shared with TRBD1. In germline, CDR1 is SGHTA, CDR2 FQGNSA. With V trimmed by 0 bases and J by 1 base, 1 base remained unmatched. The CDR3 is 16 amino acids. The variable domain in full, completed from reference TRBV7-2 and TRBJ2-2, reads GAGVSQSPSNKVTEKGKDVELRCDPISGHTALYWYRQSLGQGLEFLIYFQGNSAPDKSGLPSDRFSAERTGGSVSTLTIQRTQQEDSAVYLCASSLATGGNTGELFFGEGSRLTVL.

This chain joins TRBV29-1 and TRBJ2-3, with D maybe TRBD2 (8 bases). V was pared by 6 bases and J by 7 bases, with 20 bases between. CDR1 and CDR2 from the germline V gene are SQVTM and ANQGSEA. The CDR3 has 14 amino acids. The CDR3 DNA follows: TGCAGCGTCCAGGGGGTAGCGGGACTAAATACGCAGTATTTT. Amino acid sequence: CSVQGVAGLNTQYF.

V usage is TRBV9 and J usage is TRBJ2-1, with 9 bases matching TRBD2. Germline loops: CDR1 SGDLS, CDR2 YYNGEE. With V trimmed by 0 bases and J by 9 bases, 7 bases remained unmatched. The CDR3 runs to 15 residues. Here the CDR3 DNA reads TGTGCCAGCAGCGTAGGAGGCGGGAGGGCCAGTGAGCAGTTCTTC. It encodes CASSVGGGRASEQFF.

CDR3 loop: CSAQTLGSSYEQYF. The CDR3 DNA reads TGCAGCGCTCAGACACTCGGGAGCTCCTACGAGCAGTACTTC. The V gene is TRBV29-1, the J gene TRBJ2-7; tentatively, D is TRBD2 (6 bases). The germline V gene encodes CDR1 SQVTM and CDR2 ANQGSEA. CDR3 length: 14 amino acids. V lost 7 bases to trimming and J lost 0 bases, with 16 bases between them.

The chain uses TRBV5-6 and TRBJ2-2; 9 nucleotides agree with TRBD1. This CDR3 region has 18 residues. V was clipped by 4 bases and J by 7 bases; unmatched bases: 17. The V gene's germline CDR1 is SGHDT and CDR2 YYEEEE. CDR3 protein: CASSGMRQGVSGIGELFF. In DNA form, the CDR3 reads TGTGCCAGCAGCGGCATGCGACAGGGGGTTAGCGGAATCGGGGAGCTGTTTTTT.